This T cell receptor (beta chain) derives from a study of blood T cell repertoires in COVID-19 (dated by TCRdb to 2020 to 2021). Broadly, across the study: Collaborator samples came from the United States, Italy and Spain and covered acute and convalescent phases of COVID-19. Where HLA class I and class II types were available, the types were taken from metadata supplied by the sample provider, not from assay-based typing. A freely available public database, intended as a resource for researchers studying the immune response to SARS-CoV-2, is where the repertoires were released. The material from the prospective study consisted of cDNA or gDNA derived from T cells, B-cell-depleted T cells, or PBMCs. Subjects who had been exposed to COVID-19, were actively infected with it, or had recovered from it provided the deeply sampled blood TCRbeta repertoires that made up the dataset. The sample metadata nearly always contained a de-identified subject ID, COVID-19 status, age in years and sex. Samples were obtained from the ongoing ImmuneRACE study (first 160 participants) and from over 1,000 subjects provided by 6 global collaborators. General study outcomes and caveats: The quantity of clinical and demographic metadata differed by source and by participant and was supplied without curation.

After removal of 2 bases from V and 4 bases from J, the junction retains 7 bases not matched to a gene. From the germline V gene, CDR1 is MDHEN and CDR2 is SYDVKM. The CDR3 runs 15 amino acids, cysteine and phenylalanine included. The sequence is cut down to CDR3 DNA, 45 bases in frame from base 1. TCRbeta CDR3 regions were amplified from genomic DNA using the immunoSEQ Assay, a bias-controlled multiplex PCR. The study's own analysis went as follows. Within the assay, amplification of reference gene primers was used to estimate how many nucleated cells each sample contained. Sequence reads were collapsed and filtered to measure the absolute abundance of every unique TCRbeta CDR3 rearrangement. Productive Simpson clonality was computed per sample as the square root of Simpson's diversity index over productive rearrangements. What TCRdb holds here is the immuneACCESS table cut down to in-frame rearrangements. Part of the clones is not present; checked against another copy, under half of the missing clones reflect an unresolved V gene, and the others are unexplained. The V and J calls and clone size are taken from that table; D and trimming were inferred from the DNA. For this sample there are about 310,000 clones; over 75% appear just once. In total, the top ten clones hold 1% of the sample.

As to this clone: The antigen this receptor binds is unknown. No much larger clonotype is one base removed from it; base qualities were not supplied.

Each collaborating institution followed its own protocols to collect whole blood in K2EDTA tubes. For TCRbeta analysis, collaborators shipped samples in one of three forms: frozen whole blood, isolated PBMCs, or DNA extracted from either of those sample types. The sequence was collected from a man aged 45 to 65 with active or convalescent COVID-19. The chain employs TRBV28 and TRBJ2-7, with 8 bases aligning to TRBD2. Specimen: peripheral blood. The CDR3 protein is CASSLVAGPTYEQYF. The DNA is TGTGCCAGCAGTTTAGTAGCGGGACCCACATACGAGCAGTACTTC.